A selection of T cell receptor beta chains follows, all from one sample in a study of T cells in localized non-small cell lung cancer. Assay used: immunoSEQ multiplex PCR; TCRdb lists only in-frame clones, some missing. The sample includes some 71,000 clones, 80% to 90% of them seen just once. The starting material was peripheral blood, obtained before any cancer treatment. All receptors derive from a female donor of 60 years or more with stage I lung adenocarcinoma. CDR3s include the opening cysteine and the closing phenylalanine or tryptophan. A D gene is named only where the DNA matches it firmly. Part of the rows lack a size; the others show once, few, many or a class for expanded clones.

>TRBJ1-4|TRBV6-1|.|.
TGTGCCAGCAGCCGACAGCTAACTAATGAAAAACTGTTTTTT
CASSRQLTNEKLFF
>TRBJ2-5|TRBV4-1|.|.
TGCGCCAGCAGCCACCCTCAAGAGACCCAGTACTTC
CASSHPQETQYF
>TRBJ1-2|TRBV15|.|.
TGTGCCACCAGCAGAACCTTGGACTACTATGGCTACACCTTC
CATSRTLDYYGYTF
>TRBJ2-5|TRBV5-1|.|TRBD1
TGCGCCAGCAGAGCCCAGACAGGGGGCAGCGAGACCCAGTACTTC
CASRAQTGGSETQYF
>TRBJ2-7|TRBV5-1|.|.
TGCGCCAGCAGCACCCACCGGGACTTCTCCTACGAGCAGTACTTC
CASSTHRDFSYEQYF
>TRBJ2-3|TRBV11-2|.|.
TGTGCCAGCAGCTTAAGGGGGGCTACCACTAGCACAGATACGCAGTATTTT
CASSLRGATTSTDTQYF
>TRBJ2-2|TRBV7-2|.|.
TGTGCCAGCAGCTCCTTCACCGGGGAGCTGTTTTTT
CASSSFTGELFF
>TRBJ1-4|TRBV6-1|.|TRBD1
TGTGCCAGCAGCCCCCAGGACAGGGTTAATGAAAAACTGTTTTTT
CASSPQDRVNEKLFF
>TRBJ1-2|TRBV5-1|.|TRBD1
TGCGCCAGCAGCTTTCCGGGACAGAGCGTCACCTTC
CASSFPGQSVTF
>TRBJ2-7|TRBV6-1|few|.
TGTGCCAGCAGCTGGGACTCGACCTACGAGCAGTACTTC
CASSWDSTYEQYF
>TRBJ1-1|TRBV19|few|TRBD1
TGTGCCAGTAGTTCTTCCGGGACAGGCGGCGGGACTGAAGCTTTCTTT
CASSSSGTGGGTEAFF
>TRBJ2-7|TRBV10-3|.|.
TGTGCCATCAGTGAGTCGAAGGGCGGCAGCATTGCCTACGAGCAGTACTTC
CAISESKGGSIAYEQYF
>TRBJ1-1|TRBV11-2|.|.
TGTGCCAGCAGCTACCCGACGAGCACTGAAGCTTTCTTT
CASSYPTSTEAFF
>TRBJ1-3|TRBV6-6|.|.
TGTGCCAGCACCGCGGCGGGAAACTCTGGAAACACCATATATTTT
CASTAAGNSGNTIYF
>TRBJ2-3|TRBV5-1|.|.
TGCGCCAGCAATCGGGCTACTTCTAGCACAGATACGCAGTATTTT
CASNRATSSTDTQYF
>TRBJ1-2|TRBV2|.|.
TGTGCCAGCAGTGATCTGGGGCCGAGATATGGCTACACCTTC
CASSDLGPRYGYTF
>TRBJ1-4|TRBV5-2|few|.
TGTGCCAGCAGCTTAGGCCACAGCTGGGCAGGGGAAAAACTGTTTTTT
CASSLGHSWAGEKLFF
>TRBJ2-2|TRBV9|.|.
TGTGCCAGCAGCGGCGACAGTAACACCGGGGAGCTGTTTTTT
CASSGDSNTGELFF
>TRBJ1-3|TRBV14|once|.
TGTGCCAGCAGCCAAGCGTCTGGAAACACCATATATTTT
CASSQASGNTIYF
>TRBJ1-1|TRBV10-2|.|.
TGCGCCAGCAGTGAAAGGGGGTGGGCTGAAGCTTTCTTT
CASSERGWAEAFF
>TRBJ1-1|TRBV10-2|few|TRBD1
TGCGCCAGCGGGGAGGACAGGGACCCCCTTGGAGCTTTCTTT
CASGEDRDPLGAFF